Listed below are T cell receptor beta chains from one sample, sequenced in a study of T cell responses to AZD1222 COVID-19 vaccine. Repertoires were generated with immunoSEQ multiplex PCR, while TCRdb's copy carries only in-frame clones and drops some. The sample lists over 120,000 clones; 80% to 95% were seen once. This sample comprised peripheral blood, obtained on day 0 of AZD1222 vaccination. The receptors shown here come from an adult in good health. The CDR3 runs from the conserved cysteine through the conserved F or W. D genes are given only for firm matches. The size of a clone is reported for some rows only, either as once, few or many, or as a class for expanded clones.

D gene	V gene	clone size	J gene	CDR3 protein	CDR3 DNA
-	TRBV30	-	TRBJ2-6	CAWSRDPGANVLTF	TGTGCCTGGAGTAGGGACCCTGGGGCCAACGTCCTGACTTTC
TRBD1	TRBV2	-	TRBJ1-5	CASRKDRGDNQPQHF	TGTGCCAGCAGAAAAGACAGGGGCGACAATCAGCCCCAGCATTTT
TRBD2	TRBV5-1	-	TRBJ2-7	CASRLTGTSGIYEQYF	TGCGCCAGCAGGTTGACCGGGACTAGCGGAATATACGAGCAGTACTTC
-	TRBV10-2	-	TRBJ1-5	CASSEVQGASNQPQHF	TGCGCCAGCAGTGAGGTTCAAGGGGCCAGCAATCAGCCCCAGCATTTT
-	TRBV14	-	TRBJ1-1	CASSQANTGYGAQAFF	TGTGCCAGCAGCCAAGCTAACACCGGTTATGGGGCTCAAGCTTTCTTT
TRBD2	TRBV12-5	-	TRBJ2-1	CASQRVVRESYNEQFF	TGTGCTAGTCAGAGAGTCGTGCGGGAGTCCTACAATGAGCAGTTCTTC
TRBD2	TRBV11-2	-	TRBJ2-7	CASRVLADPYEQYF	TGTGCCAGCAGAGTACTAGCGGACCCCTACGAGCAGTACTTC
-	TRBV24-1	-	TRBJ2-6	CATEEQGADSGANVLTF	TGTGCCACCGAGGAGCAGGGAGCCGACTCTGGGGCCAACGTCCTGACTTTC
TRBD2	TRBV10-2	-	TRBJ2-7	CASSAGLAGGAEQYF	TGCGCCAGCAGTGCAGGACTAGCGGGAGGGGCCGAGCAGTACTTC
TRBD2	TRBV4-3	-	TRBJ2-1	CASSQGLPSGSTHNEQFF	TGCGCCAGCAGCCAAGGTCTCCCTAGCGGGAGTACCCACAATGAGCAGTTCTTC
-	TRBV9	-	TRBJ2-7	CASSVGTLRGADEQYF	TGTGCCAGCAGCGTAGGGACCCTCAGGGGGGCCGACGAGCAGTACTTC
TRBD1	TRBV15	-	TRBJ1-1	CATSSTTGTGGTEAFF	TGTGCCACCAGCAGCACTACCGGGACAGGGGGAACTGAAGCTTTCTTT
TRBD2	TRBV28	-	TRBJ2-1	CASSPGLAGGDEQFF	TGTGCCAGCAGTCCGGGACTAGCGGGAGGCGATGAGCAGTTCTTC
TRBD2	TRBV19	-	TRBJ2-1	CASRLAGVDEQFF	TGTGCCAGTAGACTAGCGGGAGTCGATGAGCAGTTCTTC
TRBD2	TRBV2	once	TRBJ2-1	CASSEKREIYNEQFF	TGTGCCAGCAGTGAAAAGCGGGAAATCTACAATGAGCAGTTCTTC
TRBD2	TRBV19	-	TRBJ2-2	CASSTRTSATGGELFF	TGTGCCAGTAGTACACGGACTAGTGCAACCGGCGGGGAGCTGTTTTTT
TRBD2	TRBV3-1/TRBV3-2	-	TRBJ2-7	CASSQASGRGLKQYF	TGTGCCAGCAGCCAAGCGAGCGGGAGGGGCTTGAAGCAGTACTTC
TRBD2	TRBV4-3	-	TRBJ2-5	CASSQDISPGRQYF	TGCGCCAGCAGCCAAGATATATCGCCCGGGAGGCAGTACTTC
-	TRBV19	few	TRBJ1-1	CASTEGAVVRTEAFF	TGTGCCAGTACGGAGGGCGCGGTCGTACGGACTGAAGCTTTCTTT
-	TRBV7-7	-	TRBJ1-3	CASSLDGSSGNTIYF	TGTGCCAGCAGCTTAGACGGTTCTTCTGGAAACACCATATATTTT
-	TRBV5-1	-	TRBJ1-6	CASSIGDYNSPLHF	TGCGCCAGCAGCATTGGAGACTATAATTCACCCCTCCACTTT
-	TRBV4-3	-	TRBJ1-2	CASSQDVGPYGYTF	TGCGCCAGCAGCCAAGATGTGGGGCCCTATGGCTACACCTTC
-	TRBV5-6	-	TRBJ2-7	CASSSLDRYEQYF	TGTGCCAGCAGCTCGCTGGACAGATACGAGCAGTACTTC
-	TRBV6-5	-	TRBJ1-3	CASSYRTALF	TGTGCCAGCAGTTATAGGACAGCTCTGTTT
-	TRBV5-1	once	TRBJ1-5	CASSLEGSPSNQPQHF	TGCGCCAGCAGCTTGGAAGGCAGCCCAAGCAATCAGCCCCAGCATTTT
TRBD1	TRBV7-2	-	TRBJ2-7	CASSRDRYSYEQYF	TGTGCCAGCAGTCGGGACAGGTATTCCTACGAGCAGTACTTC
-	TRBV5-1	-	TRBJ2-5	CASSLADQETQYF	TGCGCCAGCAGCTTGGCCGACCAAGAGACCCAGTACTTC
-	TRBV11-2	-	TRBJ2-5	CASSFRADFFQETQYF	TGTGCCAGCAGCTTCCGGGCCGACTTTTTCCAAGAGACCCAGTACTTC
-	TRBV12-5	-	TRBJ1-2	CASGSEDRAISGYTF	TGTGCTAGTGGCTCAGAGGACCGGGCAATTAGTGGCTACACCTTC
TRBD2	TRBV3-1/TRBV3-2	once	TRBJ2-2	CASSQGLAGDTGELFF	TGTGCCAGCAGCCAGGGACTAGCGGGTGACACCGGGGAGCTGTTTTTT
TRBD1	TRBV5-1	-	TRBJ1-2	CASSFPRDRGENGYTF	TGCGCCAGCAGCTTTCCCCGGGACAGGGGGGAAAATGGCTACACCTTC
-	TRBV5-4	-	TRBJ2-7	CASSSNSYEQYF	TGTGCCAGCAGCTCCAATTCCTACGAGCAGTACTTC
TRBD1	TRBV5-1	many	TRBJ1-5	CASSPQTGGPGQPQHF	TGCGCCAGCAGCCCCCAGACAGGGGGCCCGGGTCAGCCCCAGCATTTT
-	TRBV24-1	once	TRBJ2-1	CATSDPLRHKNYNEQFF	TGTGCCACCAGTGATCCCCTCCGGCACAAGAACTACAATGAGCAGTTCTTC
TRBD1	TRBV25-1	-	TRBJ1-2	CASNHGRGLGGYTF	TGTGCCAGCAATCATGGCAGGGGGCTGGGTGGCTACACCTTC
TRBD1	TRBV5-1	-	TRBJ1-5	CASSTGQANQPQHF	TGCGCCAGCAGCACGGGACAGGCCAATCAGCCCCAGCATTTT
-	TRBV30	-	TRBJ1-6	CAWRPLRTVSQSSYNSPLHF	TGTGCCTGGAGGCCCCTCAGGACAGTTTCCCAGAGCTCCTATAATTCACCCCTCCACTTT
-	TRBV11-2	-	TRBJ2-1	CASSATPGGNEQFF	TGTGCCAGCAGCGCCACTCCGGGCGGCAATGAGCAGTTCTTC
-	TRBV12-3/TRBV12-4	once	TRBJ2-7	CASSLADEQYF	TGTGCCAGCAGTTTAGCCGACGAGCAGTACTTC
TRBD1	TRBV19	once	TRBJ2-6	CASQSPGQGAGGANVLTF	TGTGCCAGTCAGTCACCGGGACAGGGGGCTGGTGGGGCCAACGTCCTGACTTTC
TRBD2	TRBV2	-	TRBJ2-7	CASRDGGASFYEQYF	TGTGCCAGCAGAGACGGGGGGGCGTCCTTCTACGAGCAGTACTTC
TRBD1	TRBV30	-	TRBJ2-5	CAWSGGQSRQETQYF	TGTGCCTGGAGTGGGGGACAGTCACGACAAGAGACCCAGTACTTC
-	TRBV7-2	once	TRBJ2-7	CASSPTRDGSYEQYF	TGTGCCAGCAGCCCCACACGGGACGGCTCCTACGAGCAGTACTTC
TRBD1	TRBV5-1	once	TRBJ1-3	CASSLVVQTGTGNTIYF	TGCGCCAGCAGCTTGGTAGTCCAGACAGGGACTGGAAACACCATATATTTT
-	TRBV7-2	-	TRBJ2-7	CASSSTNRGYEQYF	TGTGCCAGCAGCTCCACAAACCGGGGCTACGAGCAGTACTTC
TRBD1	TRBV10-3	-	TRBJ2-7	CAISEIWGQSSEQYF	TGTGCCATCAGTGAGATATGGGGACAGTCCTCCGAGCAGTACTTC
TRBD1	TRBV10-2	once	TRBJ1-4	CASRRDVGDRGLEKLFF	TGCGCCAGCAGGCGGGACGTGGGGGACAGGGGGCTTGAAAAACTGTTTTTT
-	TRBV7-2	-	TRBJ2-5	CASIPRVGRQETQYF	TGTGCCAGCATCCCCCGGGTAGGGCGGCAAGAGACCCAGTACTTC